These 9 T cell receptor beta chains share one sample of origin, sequenced in a study of blood T cells in healthy people across ages. Then a second PCR, running roughly 7 to 11 cycles, was carried out with a sample-barcoded 5' primer and a J-beta primer mix. TCRdb redid the calling of the 5' RACE reads with MiXCR, one entry per CDR3 protein. The sample contains roughly 800,000 distinct CDR3 sequences, 58% of which appear only once. Sequencing was performed on blood. These TCRs come from a man younger than 40 in good health.

The chain has TRBV12-3 or TRBV12-4 and TRBJ2-2, with TRBD2 identical over 7 bases. V shed 8 bases and J 6 bases; nucleotides not matched to a gene: 6. The CDR3 runs 13 residues. The DNA of the CDR3 is TGTGCCAGCGATTTTGGGGGGGCCGGGGAGCTGTTTTTT. Translated, it gives CASDFGGAGELFF.

This clonotype came up once. V usage is TRBV4-2 and J usage is TRBJ1-1, with no clear D. This CDR3 has 14 residues. Trimming shortened V by 0 bases and J by 11 bases, and 16 bases separated the two germline ends. Germline-derived CDR1 and CDR2 are LGHNA and YNFKEQ. The CDR3 loop reads CASSQDSASLRAFF. The CDR3 nucleotides are TGTGCCAGCAGCCAAGATTCGGCATCTCTGCGGGCTTTCTTT.

J is TRBJ2-1 and V is TRBV12-3 or TRBV12-4; the D gene is possibly TRBD1 (5 bases). This CDR3 spans 13 amino acids. V was clipped by 7 bases and J by 2 bases, with 9 bases between them. CDR3 in amino acids: CASTGLAYNEQFF. The CDR3 DNA sequence: TGTGCCAGCACAGGGCTGGCCTACAATGAGCAGTTCTTC.

This clonotype was seen a handful of times. V gene TRBV29-1 combines with J gene TRBJ1-1, with TRBD1 matching 9 bases. This CDR3 comprises 13 residues. Trimming removed 6 bases from V and 11 bases from J; junction bases left unmatched: 13. The germline V gene has CDR1 SQVTM and CDR2 ANQGSEA. The CDR3 loop is CSVLDTGQGRAFF. In DNA form, the CDR3 reads TGCAGCGTCCTAGATACCGGACAGGGGCGCGCTTTCTTT. The full variable domain, with the rest looked up from reference TRBV29-1 and TRBJ1-1, is SAVISQKPSRDICQRGTSLTIQCQVDSQVTMMFWYRQQPGQSLTLIATANQGSEATYESGFVIDKFPISRPNLTFSTLTVSNMSPEDSSIYLCSVLDTGQGRAFFGQGTRLTVV.

The chain carries TRBV29-1 and TRBJ2-1, with TRBD1 identical over 7 bases. The CDR3 consists of 13 residues. The ends lost 7 bases at V and 2 bases at J; junction bases unmatched: 5. Germline lookup yields CDR1 SQVTM and CDR2 ANQGSEA. This CDR3 is CSARDSAYNEQFF. Here the CDR3 DNA reads TGCAGCGCCAGGGACAGTGCCTACAATGAGCAGTTCTTC.

Written as DNA, the CDR3 is TGTGCCAGCAGTTTATCGAGAGGAGTTTCCTACGAGCAGTACTTC. This sequence encodes CASSLSRGVSYEQYF. V usage is TRBV27 and J usage is TRBJ2-7; no definite D call. Germline V CDR1 and CDR2: MNHEY, SMNVEV (reference sequence). V shed 0 bases and J shed 1 base, with 10 bases lying between them. The CDR3 length is 15 residues.

In this sample, this clonotype turned up a few times. The V and J genes are TRBV29-1 and TRBJ1-2, with TRBD1 matching 7 bases. Germline loops: CDR1 SQVTM, CDR2 ANQGSEA. Trimming took 8 bases from V and 1 from J; bases not matched to a gene: 13. The CDR3 spans 15 residues. The CDR3 is CSFADRVKGNYGYTF. DNA of the CDR3: TGCAGCTTCGCCGACAGGGTCAAGGGTAACTATGGCTACACCTTC.

The V and J genes are TRBV5-1 and TRBJ2-3; 10 bases align to TRBD2. Germline loops: CDR1 SGHRS, CDR2 YFSETQ. V shed 4 bases, J shed 2 bases, and the junction held 7 bases outside the gene matches. The CDR3 totals 16 residues. CDR3 nucleotides: TGCGCCAGCAGCCCCCTAAGCGGGAGGGACACAGATACGCAGTATTTT. Translation: CASSPLSGRDTDTQYF.

The chain couples TRBV5-1 to TRBJ2-7, with 9 bases matching TRBD1. This CDR3 is 16 amino acids long. CDR1 is SGHRS and CDR2 is YFSETQ in the germline V gene. The junction had 10 bases not matched to a gene; V was cut back by 3 bases and J by 3 bases. The CDR3 region has the DNA TGCGCCAGCAGCTGGGGGACAGGGACGGACCACTACGAGCAGTACTTC. This codes for CASSWGTGTDHYEQYF. The whole variable domain, filled in from reference TRBV5-1 and TRBJ2-7, reads KAGVTQTPRYLIKTRGQQVTLSCSPISGHRSVSWYQQTPGQGLQFLFEYFSETQRNKGNFPGRFSGRQFSNSRSEMNVSTLELGDSALYLCASSWGTGTDHYEQYFGPGTRLTVT.